The clone carrying this TCR beta chain was seen just once. In germline, CDR1 is SEHNR, CDR2 FQNEAQ (reference sequence). V shed 2 bases and J shed 8 bases, with 15 bases lying between them. This CDR3 region has 14 residues. The PCR employed 60 Vbeta primers together with 13 Jbeta primers. Measured with immunoSEQ multiplex PCR; TCRdb has only the in-frame clones, and not every one. The sample lists 150,000 to 200,000 clones; 68% were seen once. The data stem from a study of cytomegalovirus exposure and HLA in healthy donors. The chain links TRBV7-9 to TRBJ1-2, with D perhaps TRBD1 (5 bases). This clonotype was obtained from a woman aged 18-35 years in good health and CMV-seropositive. Sequencing was done on a sample of PBMCs. CDR3 DNA: TGTGCCAGCAGCTTAAGGCAGGGCGGGACCGGCTACACCTTC. Protein: CASSLRQGGTGYTF.